These T cell receptor beta chains were read from a single sample in a study of blood T cell repertoires in COVID-19. Using immunoSEQ multiplex PCR, the repertoire was profiled, and TCRdb retains in-frame clones only, with some absent. The table records 250,000 to 300,000 clones, 75% to 90% of them present only once. Sequencing used peripheral blood. These receptor sequences come from a woman between 50 and 59 years old with COVID-19, enrolled during active disease. Both conserved end residues are trimmed from each CDR3. Each record gives: V gene, J gene, CDR3 protein.

>TRBV27|TRBJ2-3
ASSLSYVDTQY
>TRBV24-1|TRBJ2-7
VLTGDYEQY
>TRBV5-1|TRBJ1-1
ASSLGHVGGTEAF
>TRBV15|TRBJ2-1
ATSSDRGRNEQF
>TRBV18|TRBJ2-7
ASSPLDPGVRTYEQY
>TRBV4-1|TRBJ2-1
ASSHGTGNEQF
>TRBV13|TRBJ2-3
ASSSPGSTDTQY
>TRBV28|TRBJ1-5
ASSSQATGWMGNQPQH
>TRBV6-5|TRBJ1-1
ATRTANTEAF
>TRBV3-1/TRBV3-2|TRBJ2-3
ASSQGLVTDTQY
>TRBV19|TRBJ1-1
ASSHTGQLNTEAF
>TRBV27|TRBJ2-7
ASSFLNRLNYEQY
>TRBV6-1|TRBJ1-2
ASSEMEGPWGYT
>TRBV19|TRBJ1-1
ASSTTGTGFKAF
>TRBV5-1|TRBJ2-1
ASTKSSGISAEQF
>TRBV27|TRBJ2-2
ASRVAGGNTGELF
>TRBV10-3|TRBJ2-2
AISESGTGTNTGELF
>TRBV6-1|TRBJ1-5
ASSEGQKYQPQH
>TRBV3-1/TRBV3-2|TRBJ1-3
ASSRTGGGNTIY
>TRBV9|TRBJ1-5
ASSPRDFEGQPQH
>TRBV19|TRBJ2-5
ASSSGEGGQETQY
>TRBV5-1|TRBJ1-1
ASSLEGGRASAF
>TRBV30|TRBJ1-6
AWSTSVNSPLH
>TRBV19|TRBJ2-1
ASSMAGGRFNEQF
>TRBV7-3|TRBJ2-2
ASSLITGGTGELF
>TRBV2|TRBJ2-2
ASSRTDTGELF
>TRBV19|TRBJ1-3
ASSRAGAISGNTIY
>TRBV11-3|TRBJ2-1
ASSYPGPLNEQF
>TRBV27|TRBJ1-1
ASSPGHMNTEAF
>TRBV5-1|TRBJ1-1
ASSLPGQGGTEAF
>TRBV11-2|TRBJ2-7
ASSFSDEQY
>TRBV7-2|TRBJ2-1
ASSLSGSYNEQF
>TRBV14|TRBJ2-7
ASSQVSGLAGNEQY
>TRBV5-1|TRBJ2-7
ASSLRGTDTYEQY
>TRBV19|TRBJ2-5
ASSPGLDLTQY
>TRBV7-3|TRBJ2-1
ASSLIGGRAGDEQF
>TRBV10-3|TRBJ2-7
AIRGRYEQY
>TRBV18|TRBJ1-1
ATSSQGQGLTEAF
>TRBV15|TRBJ2-7
ATGGTAYPSYEQY
>TRBV2|TRBJ2-7
ASSERELYEQY
>TRBV7-2|TRBJ1-1
ASSPGTGLMNTEAF
>TRBV30|TRBJ1-5
ACGDSNQPQH
>TRBV7-9|TRBJ1-4
ASSLTGGANEKLF
>TRBV6-6|TRBJ1-2
ASTDTSLGYT
>TRBV4-2|TRBJ1-1
ASSHPGTGRDFGTEAF
>TRBV14|TRBJ2-7
ASSHIRGGDGEQY
>TRBV5-1|TRBJ2-2
ASSLGETYTGELF
>TRBV7-9|TRBJ1-2
ASSLVGGLGYT
>TRBV5-8|TRBJ2-7
ATTRQGGYEQY
>TRBV13|TRBJ2-1
ASSLESRSSYNEQF
>TRBV19|TRBJ2-1
ASSGGRSNNEQF